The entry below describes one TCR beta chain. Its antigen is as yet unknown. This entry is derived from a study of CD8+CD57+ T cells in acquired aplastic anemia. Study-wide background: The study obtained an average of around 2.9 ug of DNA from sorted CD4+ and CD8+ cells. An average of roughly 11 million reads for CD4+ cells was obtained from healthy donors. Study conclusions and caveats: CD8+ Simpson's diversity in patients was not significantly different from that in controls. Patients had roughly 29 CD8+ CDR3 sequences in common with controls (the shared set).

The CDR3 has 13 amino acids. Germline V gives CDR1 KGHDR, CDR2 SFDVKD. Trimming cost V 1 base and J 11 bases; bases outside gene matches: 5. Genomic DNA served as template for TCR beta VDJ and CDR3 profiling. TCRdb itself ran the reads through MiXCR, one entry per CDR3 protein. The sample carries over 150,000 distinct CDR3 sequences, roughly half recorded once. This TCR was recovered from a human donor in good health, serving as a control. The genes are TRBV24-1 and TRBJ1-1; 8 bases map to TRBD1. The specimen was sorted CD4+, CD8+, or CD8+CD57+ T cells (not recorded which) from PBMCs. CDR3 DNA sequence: TGTGCCACCAGTGATTTTGGACAGGGAGGTGCTTTCTTT. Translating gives CATSDFGQGGAFF.